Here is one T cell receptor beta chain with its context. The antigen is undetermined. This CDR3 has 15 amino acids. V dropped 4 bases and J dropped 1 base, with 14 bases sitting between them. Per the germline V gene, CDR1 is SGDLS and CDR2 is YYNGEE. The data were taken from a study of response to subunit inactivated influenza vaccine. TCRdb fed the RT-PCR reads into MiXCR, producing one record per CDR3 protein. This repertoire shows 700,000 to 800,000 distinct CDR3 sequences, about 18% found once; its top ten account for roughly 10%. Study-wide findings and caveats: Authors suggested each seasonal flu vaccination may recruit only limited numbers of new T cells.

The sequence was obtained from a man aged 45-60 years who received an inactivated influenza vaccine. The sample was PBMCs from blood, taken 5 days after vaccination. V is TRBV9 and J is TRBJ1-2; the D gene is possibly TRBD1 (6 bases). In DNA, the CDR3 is TGTGCCAGCAGCCCCGGAGGACAGCTTAACTATGGCTACACCTTC. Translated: CASSPGGQLNYGYTF.